The entry that follows covers one T cell receptor (beta chain) sequence. This clonotype was seen only a few times. Its antigen has not been determined. Base-call qualities are not available, and no considerably larger clone is one nucleotide away. The intended sense of this specimen's treatment or condition label: allogeneic hematopoietic cell transplantation with graft depleted of TCRalphabeta T cells and CD19 B cells. The children who served as transplant recipients had been given grafts of TCRalphabeta/CD19-depleted allogeneic hematopoietic cells. The sample is drawn from a study of T-cell reconstitution after alpha-beta-depleted transplantation in children (dated by TCRdb to 2016 to 2018). In terms of the full investigation: Using TCR repertoire profiling, the study followed T-cell immune reconstitution in a quantitative way in children after TCRalphabeta/CD19-depleted allogeneic hematopoietic cell transplantation. The study at large found these results: Over subsequent months, a decline in hyperexpanded clone frequencies was noted, and after one year, T-cell counts and TCRbeta diversity were mostly ascribed to newly produced T cells. The high TCRbeta diversity at day 60 in some patients was ascribed to recipient T cells and intrathymic progenitors that had survived conditioning. The apparently early recovery of alphabetaT-cell counts about two months after transplant reportedly depended on only several hundred rapidly expanded clones that came from non-depleted graft cells.

The method behind the library was PCR. Sequencing was performed on an Illumina HiSeq 2500. TCR libraries were prepared with molecular barcoding, using unique molecular identifiers to normalize TCRbeta repertoire quantification. TCRdb passed the public sequencing reads through fastp at Q25 and MiXCR, retaining productive beta sequences. Identical CDR3 protein sequences are pooled into one entry, listed with their most common genes and DNA. The sample table holds hundreds of thousands of distinct CDR3 sequences, of which 15% to 20% were seen once. The ten biggest clones cover about 41% of the sample. V and J lose 5 bases and 0 bases, and a span of 21 bases separates them. CDR3 length: 18 amino acids, cysteine to phenylalanine. Solely the CDR3 DNA is kept, with 54 bases framed from the first base.

Recombination linked TRBV12-3 or TRBV12-4 to TRBJ2-3, with the D segment possibly TRBD1 or TRBD2, each aligning over 5 bases. Specimen: PBMCs, mostly from graft donor cells, collected 360 days after TCRalphabeta/CD19-depleted stem cell transplant. The sequence was obtained from a male patient aged 2-15 years who had a stem cell transplant for acute lymphoblastic leukemia, so the T cells may come from the graft donor. CDR3 region: CASSPIVLGEWSTDTQYF. The nucleotide sequence reads TGTGCCAGCAGTCCCATAGTCCTGGGGGAGTGGAGCACAGATACGCAGTATTTT.